This entry lists 28 T cell receptor beta chains sequenced from one sample in a study of cytomegalovirus exposure and HLA in healthy donors. The primer mix had 60 Vbeta and 13 Jbeta primers. Measured with immunoSEQ multiplex PCR; TCRdb has only the in-frame clones, and not every one. The table records 30,000 or so clones, about 60% of them present only once. The sample consisted of PBMCs. The receptors come from a man aged 50-60 years in good health and CMV-seropositive.

The chain is built from TRBV10-3 and TRBJ1-1, with 7 bases that match TRBD1. J gave up 8 bases and V 4 bases, and 7 bases lay outside the gene matches. Germline CDR1 ENHRY, CDR2 SYGVKD. The CDR3 spans 13 residues. The CDR3 is CAISVDRETEAFF. In DNA form, the CDR3 reads TGTGCCATCAGTGTTGACAGGGAAACCGAAGCTTTCTTT.

CDR3 nucleotides: TGTGCCAGCAGTACGGACGGGAACTCCTACAATGAGCAGTTCTTC. Its protein is CASSTDGNSYNEQFF. The chain combines TRBV6-6 with TRBJ2-1; a weak D match, TRBD2 (5 bases). The V gene's germline CDR1 is MNHNY and CDR2 SVGAGI (reference sequence). The V and J ends lost 5 bases and 0 bases respectively, with 11 bases between them. CDR3 size: 15 residues.

V is TRBV7-9 and J is TRBJ2-1, with D possibly TRBD2 on 6 matching bases. CDR3 length: 14 residues. V lost 0 bases and J lost 10, with 13 bases in between. Germline lookup yields CDR1 SEHNR and CDR2 FQNEAQ (reference sequence). This CDR3 reads CASSLAPLAREQFF. DNA of the CDR3: TGTGCCAGCAGCTTAGCCCCACTAGCAAGGGAGCAGTTCTTC.

V usage is TRBV6-5 and J usage is TRBJ1-6; D perhaps matches TRBD1 (6 bases). The ends were cut back, 4 bases at V and 8 bases at J, with 15 bases in the middle. The length of the CDR3 is 15 residues. The germline gives CDR1 MNHEY, CDR2 SVGAGI. CDR3 in DNA: TGTGCCAGCAGTTTTAACAGGGTCAAGGATTCACCCCTCCACTTT. Its translation: CASSFNRVKDSPLHF.

The rearrangement uses TRBV29-1 and TRBJ2-5; D gene unclear. The CDR3 contains 12 residues. Germline assignment: CDR1 SQVTM and CDR2 ANQGSEA. The V and J ends lost 5 bases and 2 bases respectively, with 9 bases between them. CDR3: CSVRLAQETQYF. Written as DNA, the CDR3 is TGCAGCGTTAGGTTAGCTCAAGAGACCCAGTACTTC.

V and J are TRBV6-5 and TRBJ2-1; 8 positions agree with TRBD1. The V gene's germline CDR1 is MNHEY and CDR2 SVGAGI. With 2 bases clipped from V and 5 bases from J, the junction kept 5 bases outside the gene matches. CDR3 length equals 15 residues. For the CDR3, the DNA is TGTGCCAGCAGTTACCGACAGGGGTCACACAATGAGCAGTTCTTC. Its translation is CASSYRQGSHNEQFF.

This clone is a singleton in its sample. V is TRBV11-2 and J is TRBJ1-5; D ambiguous. The CDR3 loop spans 16 amino acids. Trimming took off 5 bases at V and 1 base at J, with 15 bases between the two ends. Germline V CDR1 and CDR2: SGHAT, FQNNGV. The CDR3 reads CASSPGRRESNQPQHF. The CDR3 DNA reads TGTGCCAGCAGCCCCGGACGGAGGGAGAGCAATCAGCCCCAGCATTTT.

The rearrangement links TRBV7-9 to TRBJ2-5; 7 bases are a match to TRBD1. After removal of 6 bases from V and 5 bases from J, the junction contained 6 bases not matched to a gene. The CDR3 is 13 residues long. Per the germline V gene, CDR1 is SEHNR and CDR2 is FQNEAQ (reference sequence). The CDR3 DNA sequence: TGTGCCAGCAGTTACAGGGGCGGCGAGACCCAGTACTTC. Translating it yields CASSYRGGETQYF.

The chain combines TRBV29-1 with TRBJ1-5; the D gene is possibly TRBD1 (5 bases). This CDR3 has 14 amino acids. The germline V and J ends were trimmed by 5 bases and 0 bases, with 11 bases remaining between them. Germline-derived CDR1 and CDR2 are SQVTM and ANQGSEA. In DNA form, the CDR3 reads TGCAGCGTTCGGGTCGGGGGTAGCAATCAGCCCCAGCATTTT. This sequence encodes CSVRVGGSNQPQHF.

The CDR3 region has the DNA TGTGCCAGCAGACCCCAGGACAGGGTTAGGCACGAGCAGTACTTC. Protein product: CASRPQDRVRHEQYF. The chain carries TRBV6-1 and TRBJ2-7; 8 nucleotides line up with TRBD1. V dropped 6 bases and J dropped 5; count of bases not matched to a gene: 12. The CDR3 has 15 amino acids. Germline CDR1 MNHNS, CDR2 SASEGT.

This clone appeared once. The identical CDR3 is also encoded by other nucleotide sequences in the sample. This chain uses TRBV5-6 with TRBJ1-2; perhaps TRBD1 as D (6 bases). Looked up from germline, CDR1 is SGHDT and CDR2 is YYEEEE. The CDR3 spans 11 residues. Trimming shortened V by 2 bases and J by 7 bases, and 6 bases separated the two germline ends. CDR3 residues: CASSLGGGYTF. CDR3 sequence (DNA): TGTGCCAGCAGCTTAGGGGGTGGCTACACCTTC. The entire variable domain, with the rest obtained from reference TRBV5-6 and TRBJ1-2, is as follows: DAGVTQSPTHLIKTRGQQVTLRCSPKSGHDTVSWYQQALGQGPQFIFQYYEEEERQRGNFPDRFSGHQFPNYSSELNVNALLLGDSALYLCASSLGGGYTFGSGTRLTVV.

Of note for this clone: This CDR3 is also generated by other DNA sequences in the sample. This chain joins TRBV29-1 and TRBJ2-7; D uncertain. The CDR3 extends over 12 amino acids. V lost 5 bases to trimming and J lost 3 bases, with 11 bases between them. The V gene's germline CDR1 is SQVTM and CDR2 ANQGSEA. The CDR3 here is CSVLGQGYEQYF. CDR3 sequence (DNA): TGCAGCGTTCTAGGTCAAGGCTACGAGCAGTACTTC.

This clone occurred a few times. The rearrangement uses TRBV10-3 and TRBJ2-7; 7 positions match TRBD2. The CDR3 covers 13 residues. Germline values: CDR1 ENHRY, CDR2 SYGVKD. V shed 7 bases, J shed 4 bases, and the junction held 7 bases outside the gene matches. CDR3 DNA sequence: TGTGCCATCACTGGCGGGAGCCCGTACGAGCAGTACTTC. Residues: CAITGGSPYEQYF.

The chain links TRBV27 to TRBJ2-7, with a tentative D call TRBD2 (6 bases). This CDR3 region has 15 residues. Germline CDR1 reads MNHEY; CDR2 reads SMNVEV (reference sequence). The V end lost 6 bases, the J end lost 3 bases, and 18 bases lay between the germline ends. CDR3 bases: TGTGCCAGCAGCCACCCTACGGGAGTTCACTACGAGCAGTACTTC. Translating gives CASSHPTGVHYEQYF.

This clone was seen just once. The rearrangement joins TRBV7-2 to TRBJ2-7; a possible D gene is TRBD2 (5 bases). Per germline, CDR1 SGHTA and CDR2 FQGNSA. The CDR3 covers 13 residues. V was cut by 1 base and J by 7 bases, with 11 bases left in between. As DNA, the CDR3 is TGTGCCAGCAGCTTAGTCGGGGATAGGGAGCAGTACTTC. It codes for CASSLVGDREQYF.

V is TRBV5-1 and J is TRBJ2-7; D gene unclear. The V end lost 0 bases, the J end lost 6 bases, and 7 bases lay between the germline ends. Germline CDR1 reads SGHRS; CDR2 reads YFSETQ. The CDR3 has 12 amino acids. The CDR3 is CASSLDGSEQYF. In nucleotides, the CDR3 is TGCGCCAGCAGCTTGGACGGGTCCGAGCAGTACTTC.

CDR3 sequence reads: CASSGGGGWSTEAFF. CDR3 sequence (DNA): TGTGCCAGCAGCGGAGGGGGGGGCTGGAGCACTGAAGCTTTCTTT. The chain links TRBV9 to TRBJ1-1; tentatively, D is TRBD1 (6 bases). The CDR3 loop spans 15 amino acids. V gave up 3 bases and J gave up 4 bases, with 16 bases separating them. CDR1 and CDR2 (germline): SGDLS, YYNGEE.

The chain is built from TRBV28 and TRBJ1-1; D is ambiguous. The CDR3 runs to 12 residues. V gave up 0 bases and J gave up 11 bases, with 10 bases separating them. Germline CDR1 reads MDHEN; CDR2 reads SYDVKM. The CDR3 reads CASSLWRVGAFF. The CDR3 region has the DNA TGTGCCAGCAGTTTATGGAGGGTTGGGGCTTTCTTT.

This chain joins TRBV9 and TRBJ2-5; 8 positions match TRBD1. Germline V gene data show CDR1 as SGDLS and CDR2 as YYNGEE. Trimming cost V 0 bases and J 5 bases; bases outside gene matches: 6. There are 15 residues in the CDR3. The CDR3 DNA reads TGTGCCAGCAGCGTAGTGGGGAGGACAGGGGAGACCCAGTACTTC. This translates into CASSVVGRTGETQYF.

The chain has TRBV28 and TRBJ1-5, with D uncertain. V lost 6 bases and J lost 6, with 18 bases in between. Germline loops: CDR1 MDHEN, CDR2 SYDVKM. The CDR3 totals 15 residues. CDR3 amino acids: CASSESGRESQPQHF. For the CDR3, the DNA is TGTGCCAGCAGCGAAAGTGGGAGGGAGAGTCAGCCCCAGCATTTT.

The J gene is TRBJ1-4, the V gene TRBV14, with a possible D match to TRBD1 (5 bases). The germline V gene has CDR1 SGHDN and CDR2 FVKESK. With 4 bases removed from V and 3 bases from J, the gap between germline ends came to 12 bases. This CDR3 is 15 amino acids long. This chain's CDR3 is CASSPSQGSNEKLFF. The CDR3 region has the DNA TGTGCCAGCAGCCCAAGCCAGGGTTCTAATGAAAAACTGTTTTTT.

The chain has TRBV2 and TRBJ1-1; D not resolved. V lost 6 bases and J lost 0, with 8 bases in between. There are 13 residues in the CDR3. Germline V lookup: CDR1 SNHLY, CDR2 FYNNEI. In DNA form, the CDR3 reads TGTGCCAGCAGAAAACAAATGAACACTGAAGCTTTCTTT. Translating gives CASRKQMNTEAFF.

This clone was observed a handful of times. The gene calls are TRBV5-8 and TRBJ2-7; the D gene is possibly TRBD2 (5 bases). The CDR3 has 13 residues. Trimming stripped 3 bases from V and 5 bases from J, with 12 bases between. Germline V gives CDR1 SGHTS, CDR2 YDEGEE. The CDR3 loop reads CASSWAGRDEQYF. The CDR3 region has the DNA TGTGCCAGCAGCTGGGCTGGGCGGGACGAGCAGTACTTC. The whole variable domain, remainder taken from reference TRBV5-8 and TRBJ2-7, is EAGVTQSPTHLIKTRGQQATLRCSPISGHTSVYWYQQALGLGLQFLLWYDEGEERNRGNFPPRFSGRQFPNYSSELNVNALELEDSALYLCASSWAGRDEQYFGPGTRLTVT.

The rearrangement uses TRBV27 and TRBJ1-6, with 7 bases lining up with TRBD1. This CDR3 spans 14 amino acids. After removal of 4 bases from V and 9 bases from J, the junction contained 6 bases not matched to a gene. CDR1 is MNHEY, CDR2 SMNVEV, per germline (reference sequence). CDR3 nucleotide sequence: TGTGCCAGCAGTTCCGACAGGGTCTCTTCACCCCTCCACTTT. This sequence encodes CASSSDRVSSPLHF.

V is TRBV6-5 and J is TRBJ2-1, with D possibly being TRBD2 (5 bases). V was clipped by 5 bases and J by 6 bases, with 8 bases between them. The CDR3 covers 12 residues. Per the germline V gene, CDR1 is MNHEY and CDR2 is SVGAGI. The CDR3 DNA is TGTGCCAGCAGTCGGACTGGCAATGAGCAGTTCTTC. It yields the protein CASSRTGNEQFF.

This chain connects TRBV28 to TRBJ1-4; D gene uncertain. Germline CDR1 MDHEN, CDR2 SYDVKM. The CDR3 loop spans 15 amino acids. With 2 bases removed from V and 0 bases from J, the gap between germline ends came to 7 bases. The CDR3 loop reads CASSLSRATNEKLFF. The CDR3 DNA follows: TGTGCCAGCAGTTTAAGTCGGGCAACTAATGAAAAACTGTTTTTT. The complete variable domain, with remaining parts taken from reference TRBV28 and TRBJ1-4, reads DVKVTQSSRYLVKRTGEKVFLECVQDMDHENMFWYRQDPGLGLRLIYFSYDVKMKEKGDIPEGYSVSREKKERFSLILESASTNQTSMYLCASSLSRATNEKLFFGSGTQLSVL.

The gene calls are TRBV6-5 and TRBJ2-1; 9 nucleotides align to TRBD1. The CDR3 runs 15 residues. V was pared by 6 bases and J by 5 bases, with 8 bases of the junction left unmatched. Germline V gene sequence: CDR1 MNHEY, CDR2 SVGAGI. CDR3 DNA sequence: TGTGCCAGCAGCTCGAACAGGGGGCGTCACAATGAGCAGTTCTTC. Its translation: CASSSNRGRHNEQFF.

This clone has just one count. The J gene is TRBJ1-2, the V gene TRBV2; D gene ambiguous. CDR1 and CDR2 from the germline V gene are SNHLY and FYNNEI. Trimming left V 4 bases short and J 4 bases short, with 7 bases between. The CDR3 runs to 12 residues. CDR3 sequence (DNA): TGTGCCAGCAGTGTTTCGGGCTATGGCTACACCTTC. It yields the protein CASSVSGYGYTF. The full variable domain, completed using reference TRBV2 and TRBJ1-2, is EPEVTQTPSHQVTQMGQEVILRCVPISNHLYFYWYRQILGQKVEFLVSFYNNEISEKSEIFDDQFSVERPDGSNFTLKIRSTKLEDSAMYFCASSVSGYGYTFGSGTRLTVV.